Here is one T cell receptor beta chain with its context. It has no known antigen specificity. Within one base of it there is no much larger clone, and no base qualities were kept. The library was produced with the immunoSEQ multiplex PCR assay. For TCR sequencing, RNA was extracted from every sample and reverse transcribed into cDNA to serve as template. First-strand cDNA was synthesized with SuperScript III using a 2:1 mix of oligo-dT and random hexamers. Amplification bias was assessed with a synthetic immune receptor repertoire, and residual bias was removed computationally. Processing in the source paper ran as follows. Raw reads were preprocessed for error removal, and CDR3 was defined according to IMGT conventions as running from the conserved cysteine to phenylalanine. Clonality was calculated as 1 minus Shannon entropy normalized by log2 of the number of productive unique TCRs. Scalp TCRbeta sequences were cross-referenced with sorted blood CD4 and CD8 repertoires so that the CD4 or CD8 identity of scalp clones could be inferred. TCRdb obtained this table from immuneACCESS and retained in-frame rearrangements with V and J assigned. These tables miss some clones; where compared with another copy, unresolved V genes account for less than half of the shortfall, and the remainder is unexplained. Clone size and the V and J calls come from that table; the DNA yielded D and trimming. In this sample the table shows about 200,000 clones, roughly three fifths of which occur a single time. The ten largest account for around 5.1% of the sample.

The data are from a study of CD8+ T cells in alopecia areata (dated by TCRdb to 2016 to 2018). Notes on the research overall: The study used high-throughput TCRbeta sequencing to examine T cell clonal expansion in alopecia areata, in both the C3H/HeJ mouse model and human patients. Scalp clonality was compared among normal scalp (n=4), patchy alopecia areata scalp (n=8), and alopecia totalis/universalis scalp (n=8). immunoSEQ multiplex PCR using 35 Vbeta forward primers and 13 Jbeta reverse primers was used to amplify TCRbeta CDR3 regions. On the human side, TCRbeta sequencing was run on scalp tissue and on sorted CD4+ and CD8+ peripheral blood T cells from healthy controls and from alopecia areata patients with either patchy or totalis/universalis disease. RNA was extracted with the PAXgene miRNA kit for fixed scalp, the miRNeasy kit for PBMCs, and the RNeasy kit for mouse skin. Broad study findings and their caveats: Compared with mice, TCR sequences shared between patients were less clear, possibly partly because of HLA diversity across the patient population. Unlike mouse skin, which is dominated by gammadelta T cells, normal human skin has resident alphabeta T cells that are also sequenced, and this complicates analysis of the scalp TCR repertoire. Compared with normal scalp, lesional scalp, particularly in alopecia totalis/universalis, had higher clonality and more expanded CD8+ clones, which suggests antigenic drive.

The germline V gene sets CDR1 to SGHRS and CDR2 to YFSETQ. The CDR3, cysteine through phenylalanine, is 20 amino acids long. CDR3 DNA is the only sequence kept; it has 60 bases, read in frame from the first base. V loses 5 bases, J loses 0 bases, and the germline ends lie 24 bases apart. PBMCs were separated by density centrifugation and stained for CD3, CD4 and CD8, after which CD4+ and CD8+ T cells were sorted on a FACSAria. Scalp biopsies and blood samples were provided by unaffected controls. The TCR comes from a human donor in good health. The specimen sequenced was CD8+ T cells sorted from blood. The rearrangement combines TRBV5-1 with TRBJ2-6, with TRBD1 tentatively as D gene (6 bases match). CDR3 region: CASRDATVAGVNSGANVLTF. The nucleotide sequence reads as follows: TGCGCCAGCAGGGATGCGACAGTGGCAGGGGTGAACTCTGGGGCCAACGTCCTGACTTTC.